This TCR beta chain was identified in a study of blood T cell repertoires in COVID-19. Assay: immunoSEQ multiplex PCR; the TCRdb copy retains only in-frame clones and omits some. The sample consists of 350,000 or so clones, around 87% of them appearing once. Germline CDR1 MGHDK, CDR2 SYGVNS. Trimming at V came to 2 bases and at J to 7 bases, leaving 15 bases not matched to a gene. There are 17 residues in the CDR3. V is TRBV25-1 and J is TRBJ2-5; TRBD2 matches at 8 bases. This clonotype originated in a woman in her twenties or thirties with COVID-19, enrolled during active disease. Material for sequencing was peripheral blood. The CDR3 protein is CASSEAQGAGASGTQYF. The CDR3 region has the DNA TGTGCCAGCAGTGAAGCACAAGGAGCGGGAGCCTCGGGGACCCAGTACTTC.